The rows below give T cell receptor beta chains drawn from one sample of a study of blood T cell repertoires in COVID-19. Sequencing used immunoSEQ multiplex PCR; TCRdb keeps in-frame clones, though not all of them. Of about 120,000 clones in the sample, 87% were seen once. Material: peripheral blood. The receptors were gathered from a woman in her 70s with acute or convalescent COVID-19. Both conserved end residues are part of each CDR3. Each record gives: J gene, V gene, D gene, clone size, CDR3 protein, CDR3 DNA. A D gene is named only where the DNA matches it firmly. Not every row has a clone size; where given, it reads once, few, many or a size class.

TRBJ1-2,TRBV5-4,TRBD1,NA,CASSSRDRVFHGYTF,TGTGCCAGCAGCTCCCGGGACAGGGTTTTTCATGGCTACACCTTC
TRBJ1-1,TRBV5-4,TRBD1,once,CASSFMGTGGIVEAFF,TGTGCCAGCAGCTTCATGGGGACAGGGGGCATTGTTGAAGCTTTCTTT
TRBJ1-2,TRBV11-2,NA,NA,CASSSTTVRDTF,TGTGCCAGCAGCTCCACGACAGTACGGGACACCTTC
TRBJ1-1,TRBV19,TRBD1,few,CASSIAPTGGTEAFF,TGTGCCAGTAGTATAGCCCCGACAGGGGGGACTGAAGCTTTCTTT
TRBJ2-6,TRBV14,TRBD1,NA,CASSSEGQGTWAGANVLTF,TGTGCCAGCAGCAGCGAGGGACAGGGGACCTGGGCTGGGGCCAACGTCCTGACTTTC
TRBJ2-5,TRBV5-4,NA,NA,CASSFARGLGETQYF,TGTGCCAGCAGCTTCGCCCGGGGGTTGGGGGAGACCCAGTACTTC
TRBJ2-5,TRBV11-3,NA,NA,CASSPGSDQETQYF,TGTGCCAGCAGCCCGGGGAGCGACCAAGAGACCCAGTACTTC
TRBJ1-5,TRBV19,TRBD1,NA,CASSVTGTGGNQPQHF,TGTGCCAGTAGTGTAACCGGGACAGGTGGCAATCAGCCCCAGCATTTT
TRBJ2-7,TRBV30,NA,NA,CAWSRGAVYEQYF,TGTGCCTGGAGCCGGGGGGCAGTCTACGAGCAGTACTTC
TRBJ2-3,TRBV2,TRBD1,NA,CASSQGGQLTDTQYF,TGTGCCAGCAGCCAAGGGGGACAGTTAACAGATACGCAGTATTTT
TRBJ1-2,TRBV11-1,TRBD1,NA,CASSLGDTGGNGYTF,TGTGCCAGCAGCTTAGGCGATACAGGGGGAAATGGCTACACCTTC
TRBJ2-3,TRBV18,NA,NA,CASSRGGDTQYF,TGTGCCAGCTCCCGAGGCGGGGATACGCAGTATTTT
TRBJ2-1,TRBV2,NA,NA,CASSGDWNEQFF,TGTGCCAGCAGTGGGGACTGGAATGAGCAGTTCTTC
TRBJ2-5,TRBV4-1,NA,once,CASSPTFTSETQYF,TGCGCCAGCAGCCCTACCTTTACGTCGGAGACCCAGTACTTC
TRBJ2-6,TRBV3-1/TRBV3-2,NA,NA,CASRQGTGANVLTF,TGTGCCAGCAGACAGGGTACCGGGGCCAACGTCCTGACTTTC
TRBJ2-3,TRBV7-3,NA,NA,CASSPQLTDTQYF,TGTGCCAGCAGCCCCCAACTCACAGATACGCAGTATTTT
TRBJ1-1,TRBV30,NA,few,CAWSPGLNTEAFF,TGTGCCTGGAGCCCAGGGCTGAACACTGAAGCTTTCTTT
TRBJ1-1,TRBV10-1,TRBD1,NA,CASSEGQGPEAFF,TGCGCCAGCAGTGAGGGACAGGGTCCTGAAGCTTTCTTT
TRBJ1-5,TRBV6-5,NA,NA,CASSVLEGNQPQHF,TGTGCCAGCAGCGTCCTGGAGGGCAATCAGCCCCAGCATTTT
TRBJ1-1,TRBV30,NA,once,CAWTGTGSAAEAFF,TGTGCCTGGACCGGAACAGGGTCGGCAGCTGAAGCTTTCTTT
TRBJ2-7,TRBV29-1,NA,few,CSVVWDMSYEQYF,TGCAGCGTTGTTTGGGACATGTCCTACGAGCAGTACTTC
TRBJ1-1,TRBV6-4,NA,NA,CASSEQGGTEAFF,TGTGCCAGCAGTGAACAGGGCGGCACTGAAGCTTTCTTT
TRBJ1-2,TRBV25-1,TRBD1,few,CASSGGTGGLRGYTF,TGTGCCAGCAGCGGAGGGACAGGGGGCCTTAGGGGCTACACCTTC
TRBJ2-5,TRBV3-1/TRBV3-2,NA,NA,CASRQGLETQYF,TGTGCCAGCAGGCAGGGATTGGAGACCCAGTACTTC
TRBJ1-6,TRBV19,NA,NA,CASSEGPGSYNSPLHF,TGTGCCAGTAGCGAAGGCCCCGGGAGCTATAATTCACCCCTCCACTTT
TRBJ1-2,TRBV4-2,TRBD1,NA,CASSPTRQGQGYGYTF,TGTGCCAGCAGCCCAACTCGACAGGGCCAAGGCTATGGCTACACCTTC
TRBJ1-4,TRBV2,NA,NA,CASRNRATNEKLFF,TGTGCCAGCAGGAACAGGGCAACTAATGAAAAACTGTTTTTT
TRBJ2-7,TRBV2,NA,NA,CASMRAVAAYEQYF,TGTGCCAGCATGCGGGCAGTTGCTGCCTACGAGCAGTACTTC
TRBJ1-2,TRBV19,NA,NA,CATEANYGYTF,TGTGCCACAGAAGCTAACTATGGCTACACCTTC